This T cell receptor beta chain was obtained from a study of brain T cells in children with intractable seizures. Notes on the study in general: Absence of clones before surgery may stem from lower sequencing depth. HCMV serostatus was not known, and viral specificity came from CDR3 similarity only.

The CDR3 consists of 13 residues. The V segment lost 5 bases and the J segment 5 bases; nucleotides outside the gene matches: 5. Germline V gene sequence: CDR1 PRHDT, CDR2 FYEKMQ (reference sequence). Assay: immunoSEQ multiplex PCR; the TCRdb copy retains only in-frame clones and omits some. The repertoire holds fewer than 85,000 clones, about 93% seen once, with more than 1.5% in the top ten. Sequencing was limited to surgery cases with top T cell transcript signatures in brain tissue. Pre-surgery treatment included at least one anti-epileptic drug. Regarding this clone: Its specificity is not known.

The rearrangement links TRBV13 to TRBJ2-7; 8 bases map to TRBD2. The receptor was derived from a boy under two years old with tuberous sclerosis and intractable seizures. This material consisted of peripheral blood, taken at surgery. The CDR3 reads CASSPGGPNEQYF. In DNA, the CDR3 is TGTGCCAGCAGCCCGGGAGGGCCAAACGAGCAGTACTTC.